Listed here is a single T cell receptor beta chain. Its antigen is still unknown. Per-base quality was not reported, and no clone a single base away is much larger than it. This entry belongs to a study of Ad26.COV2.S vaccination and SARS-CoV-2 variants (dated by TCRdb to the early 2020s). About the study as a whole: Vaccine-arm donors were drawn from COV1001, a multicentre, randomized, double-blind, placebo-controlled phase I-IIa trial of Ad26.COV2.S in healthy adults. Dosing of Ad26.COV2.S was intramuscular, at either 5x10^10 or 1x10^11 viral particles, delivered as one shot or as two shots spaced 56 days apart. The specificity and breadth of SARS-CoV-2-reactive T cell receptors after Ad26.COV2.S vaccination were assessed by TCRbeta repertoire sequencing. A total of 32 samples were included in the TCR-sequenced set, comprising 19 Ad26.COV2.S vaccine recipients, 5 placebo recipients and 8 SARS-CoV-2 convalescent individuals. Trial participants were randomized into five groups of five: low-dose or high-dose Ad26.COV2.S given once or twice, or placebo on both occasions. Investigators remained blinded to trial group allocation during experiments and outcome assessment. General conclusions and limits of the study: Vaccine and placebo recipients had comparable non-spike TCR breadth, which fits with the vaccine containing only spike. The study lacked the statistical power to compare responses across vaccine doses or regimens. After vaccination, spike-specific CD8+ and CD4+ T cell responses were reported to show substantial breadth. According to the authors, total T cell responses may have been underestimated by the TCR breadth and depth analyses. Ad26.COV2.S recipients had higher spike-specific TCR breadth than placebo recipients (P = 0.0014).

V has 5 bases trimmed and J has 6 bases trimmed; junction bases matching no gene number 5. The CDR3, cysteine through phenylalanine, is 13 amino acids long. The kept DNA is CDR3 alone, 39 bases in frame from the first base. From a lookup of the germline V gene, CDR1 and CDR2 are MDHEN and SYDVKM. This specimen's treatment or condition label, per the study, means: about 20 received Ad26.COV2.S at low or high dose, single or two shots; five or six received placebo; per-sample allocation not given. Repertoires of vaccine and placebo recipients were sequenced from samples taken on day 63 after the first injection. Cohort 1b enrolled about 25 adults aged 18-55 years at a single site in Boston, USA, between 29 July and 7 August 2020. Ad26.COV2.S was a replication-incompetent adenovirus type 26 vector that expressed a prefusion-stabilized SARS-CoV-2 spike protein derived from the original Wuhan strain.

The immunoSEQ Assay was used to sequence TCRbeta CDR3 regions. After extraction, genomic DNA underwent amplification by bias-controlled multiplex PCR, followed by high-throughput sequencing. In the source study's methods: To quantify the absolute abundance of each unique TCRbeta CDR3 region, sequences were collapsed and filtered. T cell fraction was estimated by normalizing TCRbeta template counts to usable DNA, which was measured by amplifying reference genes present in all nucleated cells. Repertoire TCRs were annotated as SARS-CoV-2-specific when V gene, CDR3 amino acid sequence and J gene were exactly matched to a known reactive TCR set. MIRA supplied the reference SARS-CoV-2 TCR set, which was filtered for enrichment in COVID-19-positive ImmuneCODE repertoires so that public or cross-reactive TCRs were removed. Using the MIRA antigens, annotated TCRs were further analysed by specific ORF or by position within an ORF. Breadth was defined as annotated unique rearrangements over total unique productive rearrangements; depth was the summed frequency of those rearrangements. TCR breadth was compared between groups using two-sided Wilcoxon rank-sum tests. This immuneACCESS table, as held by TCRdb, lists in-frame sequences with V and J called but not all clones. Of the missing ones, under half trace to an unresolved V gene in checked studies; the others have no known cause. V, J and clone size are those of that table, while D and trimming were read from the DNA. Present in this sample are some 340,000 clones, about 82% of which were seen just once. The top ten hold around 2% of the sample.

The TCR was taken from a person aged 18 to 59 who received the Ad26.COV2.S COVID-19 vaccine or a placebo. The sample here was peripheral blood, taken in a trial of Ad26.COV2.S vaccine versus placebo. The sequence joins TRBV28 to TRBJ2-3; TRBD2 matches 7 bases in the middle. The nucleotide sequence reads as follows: TGTGCCAGCAGTGCGGCGGGGGTGGATACGCAGTATTTT. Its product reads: CASSAAGVDTQYF.